Each of the 20 T cell receptor beta chains below was sequenced from the same sample in a study of CD8 T cell repertoires and HIV-1 epitope variants. These receptors have no identified antigens. Produced via immunoSEQ multiplex PCR; TCRdb's table is partial and in-frame only. This sample has roughly 1,800 clones, with roughly two thirds found just once. Sequencing was carried out using cultured CD8+ T cells derived from PBMCs. These receptors were taken from a male donor with HIV.

The V and J genes are TRBV27 and TRBJ2-1; 8 bases align to TRBD1. CDR1 is MNHEY, CDR2 SMNVEV, per germline (reference sequence). Germline trimming cut 6 bases from V and 3 bases from J; bases unmatched to any gene: 7. The CDR3 has 15 residues. The CDR3 region is CASSLEGTGYNEQFF. CDR3 bases: TGTGCCAGCAGCTTAGAAGGGACAGGCTACAATGAGCAGTTCTTC.

This chain links TRBV28 with TRBJ2-7; 9 nucleotides agree with TRBD1. V shed 6 bases, J shed 5 bases, and the junction held 5 bases outside the gene matches. The CDR3 covers 13 residues. Germline CDR1 is MDHEN and CDR2 is SYDVKM. This chain's CDR3 is CASSRDRVNEQYF. In DNA, the CDR3 is TGTGCCAGCAGCCGGGACAGGGTAAACGAGCAGTACTTC.

The rearrangement links TRBV7-8 to TRBJ2-1; D unclear. CDR1 SGHVS and CDR2 FQNEAQ come from the germline V gene. The CDR3 is made up of 14 amino acids. V lost 1 base and J 0 bases, leaving 4 bases between the germline ends. The CDR3, as DNA: TGTGCCAGCAGCTTAGATAGCTCCTACAATGAGCAGTTCTTC. Amino acids: CASSLDSSYNEQFF.

The chain couples TRBV12-5 to TRBJ2-3, with D unresolved. The CDR3 extends over 14 amino acids. Trimming took off 7 bases at V and 3 bases at J, with 14 bases between the two ends. Germline V gives CDR1 LGHNT, CDR2 FRNRAP. The CDR3 sequence is CASVPPDGTDTQYF. The CDR3 nucleotides are TGTGCTAGTGTACCTCCCGACGGAACAGATACGCAGTATTTT.

The genes are TRBV11-3 and TRBJ2-2; D is unresolved. V lost 1 base, J lost 6 bases, and 6 bases lay in between. CDR1 and CDR2 (germline): SGHNT, YENEEA. The CDR3 consists of 13 residues. CDR3 DNA: TGTGCCAGCAGCTTAGGTCTCGCCGGGGAGCTGTTTTTT. Translating it yields CASSLGLAGELFF.

V and J are TRBV2 and TRBJ2-5; tentative D call: TRBD1 (5 bases). The CDR3 totals 13 residues. The germline V and J ends were trimmed by 7 bases and 9 bases, with 18 bases remaining between them. Germline V gene data show CDR1 as SNHLY and CDR2 as FYNNEI. The CDR3 loop is CASKLEKGAAQYF. For the CDR3, the DNA is TGTGCCAGCAAGCTCGAGAAAGGGGCGGCCCAGTACTTC.

The sample holds one count of this clone. The chain links TRBV19 to TRBJ2-7; D might be TRBD1 (5 bases). Trimming took off 6 bases at V and 6 bases at J, with 12 bases between the two ends. Germline CDR1 LNHDA, CDR2 SQIVND (reference sequence). The CDR3 contains 12 residues. CDR3 nucleotides: TGTGCCAGTAGGGGGCTTGCATCCGAGCAGTACTTC. Protein sequence: CASRGLASEQYF.

This rearrangement joins TRBV6-5 to TRBJ2-7; unclear D gene. The CDR3 loop spans 15 amino acids. V lost 5 bases and J 0 bases, leaving 14 bases between the germline ends. Germline V gene lookup returns CDR1 MNHEY and CDR2 SVGAGI. Here the CDR3 reads CASSREGRASYEQYF. For the CDR3, the DNA is TGTGCCAGCAGTAGGGAAGGACGGGCCTCCTACGAGCAGTACTTC.

The chain joins TRBV4-1 to TRBJ2-1; 12 bases line up with TRBD2. Germline lookup yields CDR1 MGHRA and CDR2 YSYEKL. This CDR3 comprises 17 residues. V shed 3 bases and J 7 bases; nucleotides not matched to a gene: 10. This CDR3 reads CASSQAPSGGAQNEQFF. DNA for the CDR3: TGCGCCAGCAGCCAGGCCCCTAGCGGGGGGGCACAGAATGAGCAGTTCTTC.

This clone was seen a handful of times. This chain uses TRBV28 with TRBJ1-1, with a weak D call TRBD1 (5 bases). This CDR3 region has 14 residues. Germline V gene lookup returns CDR1 MDHEN and CDR2 SYDVKM. V was clipped by 3 bases and J by 5 bases, with 13 bases between them. DNA for the CDR3: TGTGCCAGCAGTTTGGACCTAGGGGAAACTGAAGCTTTCTTT. Translated: CASSLDLGETEAFF.

This sequence joins TRBV5-6 and TRBJ1-2, with D possibly TRBD1 on 6 matching bases. The CDR3 covers 14 residues. V lost 0 bases, J lost 9 bases, and 15 bases lay in between. CDR1 and CDR2 from the germline V gene are SGHDT and YYEEEE. The CDR3 DNA reads as TGTGCCAGCAGCTTGGGGCAGGGGCTGATACGCTACACCTTC. It codes for CASSLGQGLIRYTF.

J is TRBJ2-1 and V is TRBV23-1; D is unclear. TRBV23-1 is noted as an ORF with a role that remains uncertain. This CDR3 has 14 residues. V lost 4 bases and J lost 0, with 7 bases in between. The CDR3 region is CASSRGGSYNEQFF. The CDR3 bases are TGCGCCAGCAGTCGGGGTGGCTCCTACAATGAGCAGTTCTTC.

The V gene is TRBV4-1, the J gene TRBJ2-3, with 7 bases lining up with TRBD2. Trimming took 7 bases from V and 6 from J; bases not matched to a gene: 4. From germline, CDR1 is MGHRA and CDR2 YSYEKL. The CDR3 loop spans 12 amino acids. CDR3 coding DNA: TGCGCCAGCACTAGCGGAGGGGATACGCAGTATTTT. It is translated as CASTSGGDTQYF.

This rearrangement joins TRBV5-6 to TRBJ2-7; 10 positions agree with TRBD1. Germline V gene data show CDR1 as SGHDT and CDR2 as YYEEEE. The CDR3 runs 16 residues. Germline trimming cut 0 bases from V and 2 bases from J; bases unmatched to any gene: 5. DNA for the CDR3: TGTGCCAGCAGCTTGGCCGGGACAGGGGCCACCTACGAGCAGTACTTC. Amino acid sequence: CASSLAGTGATYEQYF.

This chain links TRBV9 with TRBJ2-3; 11 bases match TRBD2. CDR3 length: 18 amino acids. Germline lookup yields CDR1 SGDLS and CDR2 YYNGEE. Trimming cost V 0 bases and J 2 bases; bases outside gene matches: 8. CDR3 sequence reads: CASSVDLVAGGLTDTQYF. CDR3 nucleotides: TGTGCCAGCAGCGTAGATTTAGTAGCGGGGGGGCTCACAGATACGCAGTATTTT. Filled out from reference TRBV9 and TRBJ2-3, the complete variable domain reads DSGVTQTPKHLITATGQRVTLRCSPRSGDLSVYWYQQSLDQGLQFLIQYYNGEERAKGNILERFSAQQFPDLHSELNLSSLELGDSALYFCASSVDLVAGGLTDTQYFGPGTRLTVL.

The CDR3 reads CASSSSLAGASDEQFF. CDR3 bases: TGTGCCAGTAGTTCTTCGTTAGCGGGAGCCTCGGATGAGCAGTTCTTC. J is TRBJ2-1 and V is TRBV19; 9 bases fit TRBD2. With 5 bases clipped from V and 8 bases from J, the junction kept 13 bases outside the gene matches. The CDR3 covers 16 residues. Per germline, CDR1 LNHDA and CDR2 SQIVND (reference sequence).

This clone showed up just a few times. The chain uses TRBV27 and TRBJ2-7, with 7 bases fitting TRBD1. CDR1 is MNHEY, CDR2 SMNVEV, per germline (reference sequence). This CDR3 comprises 14 residues. The V gene end was trimmed by 0 bases and the J gene end by 3 bases; junction bases not matched to a gene: 2. CDR3 nucleotides: TGTGCCAGCAGTTTATCGACAGGGTTCTACGAGCAGTACTTC. This encodes CASSLSTGFYEQYF.

The sample holds a few counts of this clone. The DNA for the CDR3 is TGCGCCAGCAGCCCAGGTATGGCGCGGCTGGATGGCTACACCTTC. Amino acid sequence: CASSPGMARLDGYTF. The chain carries TRBV4-1 and TRBJ1-2; no firm D call. Germline-derived CDR1 and CDR2 are MGHRA and YSYEKL. CDR3 length: 15 residues. Trimming removed 4 bases at V and 6 bases at J, with 18 bases between.

The CDR3 loop is CASSEAGGEAPLHF. CDR3 coding DNA: TGCGCCAGCAGTGAGGCCGGGGGAGAGGCGCCCCTCCACTTT. The V and J genes are TRBV10-2 and TRBJ1-6; a possible D gene is TRBD1 (5 bases). V lost 2 bases and J lost 13, with 15 bases in between. CDR1 is WSHSY, CDR2 SAAADI, per germline. The CDR3 consists of 14 residues.

The rearrangement joins TRBV9 to TRBJ2-7; no clear D gene. The germline CDR1 and CDR2 sequences are SGDLS and YYNGEE. CDR3 length: 15 amino acids. Trimming took off 4 bases at V and 4 bases at J, with 18 bases between the two ends. The CDR3 region has the DNA TGTGCCAGCAGCCCTGGTACAGATTCATATTACGAGCAGTACTTC. Its protein product is CASSPGTDSYYEQYF.